This T cell receptor (beta chain) appears in the sequencing data of a study of T cell repertoires in cytomegalovirus infection. Study context: Indications came from public TCR beta signatures; they pointed to CMV infection and to a matching HLA type. Study-level points and caveats: The cumulative frequency of public TCR beta families identified carriers of CMV plus the relevant HLA. The response measured ex vivo was dominated by TCR beta clonotypes (HLA-C-restricted and CMV-specific).

Each CDR3 protein gets one entry after TCRdb re-called the reads with MiXCR. The repertoire holds a few hundred thousand distinct CDR3 sequences, more than 8% seen once, with 4.3% in the top ten. This clonotype was seen only a few times. The target antigen is unknown. With 1 base removed from V and 6 bases from J, the gap between germline ends came to 9 bases. The CDR3 consists of 13 residues. Germline-derived CDR1 and CDR2 are LGHNT and FRNRAP. This TCR derives from a human donor in good health (CMV status not recorded). Some clones in this sample may be carry-over from other donors' samples. The V and J genes are TRBV12-5 and TRBJ1-1; D may be TRBD1 (5 bases). Sequencing input: PBMCs. In DNA, the CDR3 is TGTGCTAGTGGTTTGGGGGGGTACGCTGAAGCTTTCTTT. Translated: CASGLGGYAEAFF.